This T cell receptor beta chain was found in a study of cytomegalovirus exposure and HLA in healthy donors. There were likely unrecorded immune exposures, though donors were nominally healthy when sampled. The PCR ran on 60 Vbeta and 13 Jbeta primers. Libraries were prepared by immunoSEQ multiplex PCR; TCRdb keeps only in-frame clonotypes and omits some of them. The sample records around 300,000 clones, roughly 70% being singletons. Study findings and constraints: Within an earlier analysis, most TCR beta V segments proved productive either about 90% or about 30% of the time. Across donors, sequencing depth was assumed by presence/absence analyses to be roughly uniform. It has been reported that TCR beta sequences accurately predicted the HLA-A and HLA-B alleles of most subjects.

Of note for this clone: As yet, its antigen is unknown.

The length of the CDR3 is 16 residues. Germline CDR1 is SGHRS and CDR2 is YFSETQ. V lost 4 bases to trimming and J lost 7 bases; unmatched junction nucleotides: 14. The material sequenced was PBMCs. The TCR comes from a female donor in good health and CMV-seronegative. This chain uses TRBV5-1 with TRBJ1-2; 9 bases line up with TRBD1. The CDR3 is CASSVRAGTGSSGYTF. CDR3 nucleotide sequence: TGCGCCAGCAGCGTGCGCGCCGGGACAGGGTCAAGTGGCTACACCTTC.